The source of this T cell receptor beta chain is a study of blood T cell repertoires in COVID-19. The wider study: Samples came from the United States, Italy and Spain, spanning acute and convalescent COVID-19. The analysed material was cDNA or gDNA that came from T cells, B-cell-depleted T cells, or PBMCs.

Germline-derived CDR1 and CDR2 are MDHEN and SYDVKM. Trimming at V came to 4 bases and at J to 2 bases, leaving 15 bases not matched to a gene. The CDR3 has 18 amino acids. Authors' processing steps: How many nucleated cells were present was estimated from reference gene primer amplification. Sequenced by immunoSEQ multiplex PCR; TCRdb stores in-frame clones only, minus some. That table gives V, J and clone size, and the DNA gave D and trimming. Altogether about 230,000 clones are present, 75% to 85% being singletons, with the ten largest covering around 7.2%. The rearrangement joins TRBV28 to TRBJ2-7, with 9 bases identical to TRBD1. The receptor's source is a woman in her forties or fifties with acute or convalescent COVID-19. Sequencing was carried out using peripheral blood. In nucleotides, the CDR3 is TGTGCCAGCAGTTCCATTCGCTACGACAGGGGGGGACCCTACGAGCAGTACTTC. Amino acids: CASSSIRYDRGGPYEQYF.